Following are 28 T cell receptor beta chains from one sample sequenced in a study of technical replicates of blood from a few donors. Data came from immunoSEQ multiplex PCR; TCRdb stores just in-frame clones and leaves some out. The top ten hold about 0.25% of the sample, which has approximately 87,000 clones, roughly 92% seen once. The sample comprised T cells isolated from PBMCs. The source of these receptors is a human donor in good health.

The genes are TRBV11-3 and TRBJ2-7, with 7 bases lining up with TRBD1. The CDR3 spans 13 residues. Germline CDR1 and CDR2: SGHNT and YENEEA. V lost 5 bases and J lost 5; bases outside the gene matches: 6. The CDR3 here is CASSPGQSNEQYF. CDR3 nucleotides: TGTGCCAGCAGCCCGGGACAGTCGAACGAGCAGTACTTC. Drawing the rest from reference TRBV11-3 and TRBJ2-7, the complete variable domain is EAGVVQSPRYKIIEKKQPVAFWCNPISGHNTLYWYLQNLGQGPELLIRYENEEAVDDSQLPKDRFSAERLKGVDSTLKIQPAELGDSAVYLCASSPGQSNEQYFGPGTRLTVT.

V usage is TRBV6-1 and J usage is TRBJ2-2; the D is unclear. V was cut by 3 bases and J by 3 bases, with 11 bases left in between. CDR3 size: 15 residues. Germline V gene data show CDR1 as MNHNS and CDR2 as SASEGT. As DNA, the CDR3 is TGTGCCAGCAGTGAGAGACAACCGCACACCGGGGAGCTGTTTTTT. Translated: CASSERQPHTGELFF.

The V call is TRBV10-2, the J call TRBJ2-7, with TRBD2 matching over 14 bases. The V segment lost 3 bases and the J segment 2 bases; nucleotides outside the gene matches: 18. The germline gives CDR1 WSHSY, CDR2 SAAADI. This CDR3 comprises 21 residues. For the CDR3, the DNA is TGCGCCAGCAGTGAACATATTCCGGGACTAGCGGGAGATTTTCTGACCTACGAGCAGTACTTC. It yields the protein CASSEHIPGLAGDFLTYEQYF.

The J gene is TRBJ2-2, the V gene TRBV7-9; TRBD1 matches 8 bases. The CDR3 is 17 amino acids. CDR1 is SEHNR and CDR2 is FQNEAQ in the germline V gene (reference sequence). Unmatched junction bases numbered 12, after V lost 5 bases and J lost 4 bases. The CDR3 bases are TGTGCCAGCAGCCCCCCGCGATGGACAGGGAGCACCGGGGAGCTGTTTTTT. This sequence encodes CASSPPRWTGSTGELFF.

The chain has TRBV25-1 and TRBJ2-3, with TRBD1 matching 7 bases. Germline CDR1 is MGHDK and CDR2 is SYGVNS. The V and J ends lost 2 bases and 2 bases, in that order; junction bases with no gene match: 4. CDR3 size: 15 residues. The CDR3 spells CASSEVTGATDTQYF. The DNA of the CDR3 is TGTGCCAGCAGTGAAGTCACAGGGGCCACAGATACGCAGTATTTT.

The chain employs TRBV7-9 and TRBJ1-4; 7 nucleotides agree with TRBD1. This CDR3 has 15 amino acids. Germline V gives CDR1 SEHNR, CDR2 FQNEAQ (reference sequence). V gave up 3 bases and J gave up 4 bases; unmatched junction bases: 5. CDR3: CASSFVTGINEKLFF. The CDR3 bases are TGTGCCAGCAGCTTTGTGACAGGGATTAATGAAAAACTGTTTTTT.

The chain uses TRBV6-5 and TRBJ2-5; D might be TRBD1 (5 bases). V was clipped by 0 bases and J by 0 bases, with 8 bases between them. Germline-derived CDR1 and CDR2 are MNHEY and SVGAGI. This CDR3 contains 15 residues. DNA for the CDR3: TGTGCCAGCAGTTACTCACCAGGGAACCAAGAGACCCAGTACTTC. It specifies CASSYSPGNQETQYF.

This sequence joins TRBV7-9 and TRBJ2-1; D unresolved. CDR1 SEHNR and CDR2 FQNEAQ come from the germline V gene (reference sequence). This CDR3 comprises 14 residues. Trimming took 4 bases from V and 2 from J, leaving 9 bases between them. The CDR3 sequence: CASSSSGTYNEQFF. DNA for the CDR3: TGTGCCAGCAGCTCGTCCGGTACCTACAATGAGCAGTTCTTC.

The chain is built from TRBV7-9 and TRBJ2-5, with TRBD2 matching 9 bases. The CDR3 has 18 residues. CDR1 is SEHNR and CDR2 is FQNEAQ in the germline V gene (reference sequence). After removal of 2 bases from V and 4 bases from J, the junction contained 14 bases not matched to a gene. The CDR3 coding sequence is TGTGCCAGCAGCTTAAAAGAGGGGATAGCGGGGGTTCGAGAGACCCAGTACTTC. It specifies CASSLKEGIAGVRETQYF.

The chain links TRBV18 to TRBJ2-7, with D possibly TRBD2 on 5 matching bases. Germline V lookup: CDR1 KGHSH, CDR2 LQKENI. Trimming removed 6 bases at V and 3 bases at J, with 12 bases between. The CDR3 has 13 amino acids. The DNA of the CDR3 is TGTGCCAGCTCGAGGGTGGCGAACTACGAGCAGTACTTC. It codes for CASSRVANYEQYF.

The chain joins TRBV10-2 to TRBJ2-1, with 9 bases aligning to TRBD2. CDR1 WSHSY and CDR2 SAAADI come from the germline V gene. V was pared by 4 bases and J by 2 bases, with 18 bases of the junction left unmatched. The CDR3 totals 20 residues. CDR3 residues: CASSGGASGTPVRPYNEQFF. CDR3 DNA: TGCGCCAGCAGTGGGGGGGCTAGCGGGACTCCTGTTCGCCCCTACAATGAGCAGTTCTTC.

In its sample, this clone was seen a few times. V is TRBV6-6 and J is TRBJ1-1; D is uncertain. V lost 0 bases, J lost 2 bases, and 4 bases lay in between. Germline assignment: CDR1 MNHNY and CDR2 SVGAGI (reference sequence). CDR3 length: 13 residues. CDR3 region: CASSYSSNTEAFF. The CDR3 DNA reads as TGTGCCAGCAGTTACTCGAGTAACACTGAAGCTTTCTTT.

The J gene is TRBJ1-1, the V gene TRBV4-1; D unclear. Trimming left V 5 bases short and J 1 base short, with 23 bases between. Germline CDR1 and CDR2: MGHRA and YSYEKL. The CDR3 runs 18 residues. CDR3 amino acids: CASSSRMWAREENTEAFF. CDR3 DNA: TGCGCCAGCAGCTCCCGGATGTGGGCACGGGAAGAGAACACTGAAGCTTTCTTT.

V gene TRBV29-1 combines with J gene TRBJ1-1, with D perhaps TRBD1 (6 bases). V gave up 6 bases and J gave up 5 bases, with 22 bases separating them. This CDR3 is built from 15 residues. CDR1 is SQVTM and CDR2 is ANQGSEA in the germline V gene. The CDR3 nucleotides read TGCAGCGTCCGGGGGGCATATAGGCGAGGAACTGAAGCTTTCTTT. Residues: CSVRGAYRRGTEAFF.

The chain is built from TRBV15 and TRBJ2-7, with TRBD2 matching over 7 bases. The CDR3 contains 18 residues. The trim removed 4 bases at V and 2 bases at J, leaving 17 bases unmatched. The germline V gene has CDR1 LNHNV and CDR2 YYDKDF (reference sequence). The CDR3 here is CATSTREVAPQFAYEQYF. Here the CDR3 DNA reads TGTGCCACCAGCACCCGGGAGGTTGCACCCCAATTTGCCTACGAGCAGTACTTC.

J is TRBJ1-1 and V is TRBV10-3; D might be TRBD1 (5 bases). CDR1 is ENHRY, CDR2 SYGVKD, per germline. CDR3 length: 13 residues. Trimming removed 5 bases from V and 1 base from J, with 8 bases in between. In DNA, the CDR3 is TGTGCCATCAGTTTCCAGGGGAACACTGAAGCTTTCTTT. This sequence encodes CAISFQGNTEAFF.

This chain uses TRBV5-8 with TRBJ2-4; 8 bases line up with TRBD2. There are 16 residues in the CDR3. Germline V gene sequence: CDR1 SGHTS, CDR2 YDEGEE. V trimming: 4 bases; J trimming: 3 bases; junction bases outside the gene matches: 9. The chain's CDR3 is CASSLYSGGGKNIQYF. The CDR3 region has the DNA TGTGCCAGCAGCCTATACAGCGGGGGAGGCAAAAACATTCAGTACTTC.

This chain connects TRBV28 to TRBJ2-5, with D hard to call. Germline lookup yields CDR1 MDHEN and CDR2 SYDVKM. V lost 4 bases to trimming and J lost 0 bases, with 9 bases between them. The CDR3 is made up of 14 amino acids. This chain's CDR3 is CASSSPQYQETQYF. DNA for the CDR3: TGTGCCAGCAGTTCCCCTCAGTACCAAGAGACCCAGTACTTC. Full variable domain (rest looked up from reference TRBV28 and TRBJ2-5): DVKVTQSSRYLVKRTGEKVFLECVQDMDHENMFWYRQDPGLGLRLIYFSYDVKMKEKGDIPEGYSVSREKKERFSLILESASTNQTSMYLCASSSPQYQETQYFGPGTRLLVL.

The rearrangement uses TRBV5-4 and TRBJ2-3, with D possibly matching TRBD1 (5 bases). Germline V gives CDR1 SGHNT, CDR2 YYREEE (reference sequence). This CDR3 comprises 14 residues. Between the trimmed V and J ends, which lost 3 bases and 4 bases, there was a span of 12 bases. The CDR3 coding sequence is TGTGCCAGCAGCTCTGGGGCCAACCCAGATACGCAGTATTTT. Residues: CASSSGANPDTQYF.

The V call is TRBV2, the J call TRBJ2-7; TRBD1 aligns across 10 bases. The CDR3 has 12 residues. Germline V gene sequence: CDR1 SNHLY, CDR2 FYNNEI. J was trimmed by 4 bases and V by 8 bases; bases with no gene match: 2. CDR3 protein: CASGTGVYEQYF. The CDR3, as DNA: TGTGCCAGCGGGACAGGGGTTTACGAGCAGTACTTC.

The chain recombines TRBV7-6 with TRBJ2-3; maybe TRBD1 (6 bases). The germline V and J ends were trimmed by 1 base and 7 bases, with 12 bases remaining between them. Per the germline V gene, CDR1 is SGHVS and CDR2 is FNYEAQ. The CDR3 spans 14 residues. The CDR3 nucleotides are TGTGCCAGCAGCTTAGAAGGGGGTATGAATACGCAGTATTTT. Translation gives CASSLEGGMNTQYF.

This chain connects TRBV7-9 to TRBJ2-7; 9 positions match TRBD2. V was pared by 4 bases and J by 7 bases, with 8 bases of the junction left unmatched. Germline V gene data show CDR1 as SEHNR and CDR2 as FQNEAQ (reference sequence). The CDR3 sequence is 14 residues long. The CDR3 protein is CASSSSGTSREQYF. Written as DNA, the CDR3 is TGTGCCAGCAGCTCTAGCGGGACCTCTCGGGAGCAGTACTTC.

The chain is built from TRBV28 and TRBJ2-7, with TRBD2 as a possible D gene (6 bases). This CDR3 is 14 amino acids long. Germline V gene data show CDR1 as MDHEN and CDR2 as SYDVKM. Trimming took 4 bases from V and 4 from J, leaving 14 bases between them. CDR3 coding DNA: TGTGCCAGCAGTTGGTCGGAGGGCCCGTACGAGCAGTACTTC. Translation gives CASSWSEGPYEQYF.

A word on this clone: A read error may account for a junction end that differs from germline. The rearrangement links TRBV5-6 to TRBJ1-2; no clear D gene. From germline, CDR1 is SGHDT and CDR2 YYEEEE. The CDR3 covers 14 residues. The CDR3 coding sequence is TGTGCCAGCAGCTTGGTCGTCCTGGAGACTGGCTACGCCTTC. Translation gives CASSLVVLETGYAF.

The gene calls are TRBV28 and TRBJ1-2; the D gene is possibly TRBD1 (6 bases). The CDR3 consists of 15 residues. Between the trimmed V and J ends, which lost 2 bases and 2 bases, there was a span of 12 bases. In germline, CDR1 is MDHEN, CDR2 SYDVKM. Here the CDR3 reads CASSLRQAANYGYTF. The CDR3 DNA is TGTGCCAGCAGTTTAAGACAGGCCGCAAACTATGGCTACACCTTC.

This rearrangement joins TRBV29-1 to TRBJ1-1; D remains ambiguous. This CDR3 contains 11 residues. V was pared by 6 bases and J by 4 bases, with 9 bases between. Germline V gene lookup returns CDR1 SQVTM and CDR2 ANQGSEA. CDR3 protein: CSVGRATEAFF. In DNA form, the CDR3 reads TGCAGCGTGGGGAGGGCCACTGAAGCTTTCTTT.

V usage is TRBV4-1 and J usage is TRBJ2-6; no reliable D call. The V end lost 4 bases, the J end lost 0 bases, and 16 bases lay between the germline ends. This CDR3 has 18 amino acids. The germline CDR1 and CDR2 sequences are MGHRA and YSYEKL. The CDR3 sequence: CASSPQPLGRSGANVLTF. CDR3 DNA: TGCGCCAGCAGCCCACAGCCGTTGGGCCGCTCTGGGGCCAACGTCCTGACTTTC.

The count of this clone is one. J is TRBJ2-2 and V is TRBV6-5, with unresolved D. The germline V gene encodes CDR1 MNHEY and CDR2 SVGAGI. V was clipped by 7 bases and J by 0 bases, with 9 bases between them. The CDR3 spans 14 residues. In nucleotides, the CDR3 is TGTGCCAGCACGCGCGAATCGAACACCGGGGAGCTGTTTTTT. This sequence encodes CASTRESNTGELFF.